The TCR beta chain under discussion was sequenced for a study of Ad26.COV2.S vaccination and SARS-CoV-2 variants. This clone was detected only once. What it binds is unknown. Study-wide points: The TCR breadth and depth analyses may have understated or missed part of the total T cell responses. Reported post-vaccination CD8+ and CD4+ T cell responses to spike showed substantial breadth. People who got the vaccine or the placebo had similar non-spike TCR breadth.

The CDR3 totals 14 residues. Germline CDR1 reads SNHLY; CDR2 reads FYNNEI. Losses at the gene ends were 6 bases for V and 2 bases for J; bases not matched to a gene: 5. Treatment specified: around 19 received Ad26.COV2.S at low or high dose, single or two shots; 5 received placebo; per-sample allocation not given. Collection of samples fell on day 63 after the first vaccine or placebo injection. An Ad26 vector that expressed Wuhan-strain SARS-CoV-2 spike constituted the vaccine. The assay was immunoSEQ multiplex PCR, and TCRdb's table has in-frame clones only and misses some. The sample shows some 640,000 clones, about 89% of them seen only once.

The rearrangement links TRBV2 to TRBJ2-7, with TRBD1 identical over 9 bases. This receptor was obtained from a person aged 18-65 years who received the Ad26.COV2.S COVID-19 vaccine or a placebo. The material was peripheral blood, obtained in a trial of Ad26.COV2.S vaccine versus placebo. The CDR3 sequence: CASRSGDRAYEQYF. In DNA form, the CDR3 reads TGTGCCAGCAGGTCGGGGGACAGGGCCTACGAGCAGTACTTC.